These 14 T cell receptor beta chains were all obtained from the same sample, sequenced in a study of tumor and adjacent non-tumor tissue in lung cancer (dated 2018 in TCRdb). Library preparation used multiplex PCR. TCRdb names Illumina HiSeq 2500 as the instrument used. TCRbeta libraries were constructed through three rounds of nested PCR with primers (Table S4) according to protocols modified from ARM-PCR. Through fastp at Q25 and MiXCR, TCRdb rebuilt clones from the public reads, retaining in-frame beta chains. Each CDR3 protein gets just one entry, which takes the most common genes and DNA from the rows behind it. This sample comprises tens of thousands of distinct CDR3 sequences, over 65% of them detected only once. Approximately 40% of the sample is in the top ten clones. RNA was isolated from bulk unsorted tissue, and RNA quality was assessed with a NanoDrop ND-1000 and an Agilent 2100. Distant non-tumor tissue taken more than 3 cm from the tumor edge was used as the normal lung sample.

Sequencing was done on a sample of distant non-tumor lung tissue. These receptors all come from a man aged 70 or older with non-small cell lung cancer.

A word on this clonotype: A read error may account for a junction end that differs from germline. In nucleotides, the CDR3 is TGCAGCGTTATCCAGACGGGAGACTATGGCTGCACCTTC. Amino acid sequence: CSVIQTGDYGCTF. The V and J genes are TRBV29-1 and TRBJ1-2, with D unclear. CDR1 and CDR2 (germline): SQVTM, ANQGSEA. CDR3 length: 13 residues.

Comments on this clonotype: Just one base apart from a much larger clone, this may be a read error. The J gene is TRBJ2-2, the V gene TRBV6-6; TRBD1 is a possible D gene (6 bases). V gave up 7 bases and J gave up 1 base, with 13 bases separating them. Germline V lookup: CDR1 MNHNY, CDR2 SVGAGI (reference sequence). The length of the CDR3 is 15 residues. The CDR3 here is CASNTRTVNTGELFF. As DNA, the CDR3 is TGTGCCAGCAATACCCGGACAGTGAACACCGGGGAGCTGTTTTTT.

Notes on this clonotype: Mismatch with germline at one junction end may stem from a read error. V is TRBV5-5 and J is TRBJ2-1, with TRBD2 identical over 7 bases. CDR3 size: 17 residues. Germline V lookup: CDR1 SGHKS, CDR2 YYEKEE (reference sequence). CDR3 sequence reads: CVSSLAASGVSFNEQFF. CDR3 coding DNA: TGTGTCAGCAGCTTGGCTGCTAGCGGAGTGTCGTTCAATGAGCAGTTCTTC.

The CDR3, as DNA: TGTGCCAGCAGCCCCGGGACTAGAAACTATGAGCAGTTCTTC. It translates to CASSPGTRNYEQFF. This sequence joins TRBV11-1 and TRBJ2-1; 8 nucleotides line up with TRBD2. Looked up from germline, CDR1 is SGHAT and CDR2 is FQDESV (reference sequence). Losses at the gene ends were 5 bases for V and 8 bases for J; bases not matched to a gene: 8. The CDR3 sequence is 14 residues long.

Notes on this clonotype: This may come from a read error, since a much larger clone is one base off. The genes are TRBV27 and TRBJ2-2; TRBD2 agrees at 11 bases. This CDR3 has 15 amino acids. Germline V lookup: CDR1 MNHEY, CDR2 SMNVEV (reference sequence). CDR3 sequence reads: CDSSWVAGGRGELFF. In nucleotides, the CDR3 is TGTGACAGCAGTTGGGTAGCGGGGGGGCGCGGGGAGCTGTTTTTT.

Note on this clonotype: The CDR3 carries no conserved terminal phenylalanine or tryptophan, so it likely arises from a read error. The chain has TRBV6-2 or TRBV6-3 and TRBJ2-1, with D uncertain. Germline V gene lookup returns CDR1 MNHEY and CDR2 SVGEGT. The CDR3 runs 16 residues. CDR3 protein: CVSSPKVGNSWNKQFL. The DNA of the CDR3 is TGTGTCAGCAGTCCAAAAGTTGGGAATTCGTGGAATAAGCAGTTCCTC.

This clonotype was recorded once. The conserved phenylalanine or tryptophan is not found at the CDR3 terminus, so this likely reflects a read error. This sequence joins TRBV29-1 and TRBJ2-5; D is possibly TRBD1 (6 bases). This CDR3 comprises 16 residues. Germline V gives CDR1 SQVTM, CDR2 ANQGSEA. The DNA of the CDR3 is TGCAGTGCCAAGCCCTACCTCCAGACAGGTCAAGGGACCCAGTACATC. Protein product: CSAKPYLQTGQGTQYI.

With regard to this clonotype: This may be a read error, as it is one base from a much larger clone. The chain has TRBV6-6 and TRBJ2-2, with D maybe TRBD1 (6 bases). The germline V gene has CDR1 MNHNY and CDR2 SVGAGI (reference sequence). CDR3 length equals 15 residues. CDR3 sequence: CTSSTRTVNTGELFF. CDR3 nucleotides: TGTACCAGCAGTACCCGGACAGTGAACACCGGGGAGCTGTTTTTT.

This clonotype came up once. Its ends do not fully match the called genes, so a read error is possible. This rearrangement joins TRBV12-5 to TRBJ1-5; D gene ambiguous. The germline CDR1 and CDR2 sequences are LGHNT and FRNRAP. CDR3 length: 14 amino acids. The CDR3 is CGSGLTVGSQPQHF. As DNA, the CDR3 is TGTGGTAGTGGTCTTACCGTTGGCAGTCAGCCCCAGCATTTC. Complete variable domain (other parts from reference TRBV12-5 and TRBJ1-5): DARVTQTPRHKVTEMGQEVTMRCQPILGHNTVFWYRQTMMQGLELLAYFRNRAPLDDSGMPKDRFSAEMPDATLATLKIQPSEPRDSAVYFCGSGLTVGSQPQHFGDGTRLSIL.

Comments on this clonotype: Germline is not matched at one junction end, which may reflect a read error. V gene TRBV11-2 combines with J gene TRBJ2-3; the D gene could be TRBD1 or TRBD2 (7 bases each). The length of the CDR3 is 15 residues. Germline V lookup: CDR1 SGHAT, CDR2 FQNNGV. The chain's CDR3 is CASTSQGGVTDMQYF. The CDR3 region has the DNA TGTGCCAGCACCTCGCAGGGGGGGGTCACAGATATGCAGTATTTT.

A note on this clonotype: Germline is not matched at one junction end, which may reflect a read error. The V and J genes are TRBV4-1 and TRBJ1-1; D not certain. Germline lookup yields CDR1 MGHRA and CDR2 YSYEKL. This CDR3 spans 13 amino acids. CDR3 nucleotide sequence: TGCGCCAGCAGCCAAGGTAGACGGGCTGAAGCTTTCTTC. As protein: CASSQGRRAEAFF.

A note on this clonotype: This CDR3 is missing its conserved last phenylalanine or tryptophan, likely due to a read error. This chain joins TRBV6-2 or TRBV6-3 and TRBJ2-7, with a tentative D call TRBD2 (6 bases). The CDR3 covers 13 residues. The V and J ends lost 7 bases and 3 bases respectively, with 13 bases between them. Germline V gives CDR1 MNHEY, CDR2 SVGEGT. The CDR3: CASIRGTDYEQYL. In DNA form, the CDR3 reads TGTGCCAGCATCCGGGGGACCGACTACGAGCAGTACTTA.

As concerns this clonotype: This CDR3 is missing its conserved last phenylalanine or tryptophan, likely due to a read error. This rearrangement joins TRBV7-9 to TRBJ1-6; perhaps TRBD1 as D (6 bases). Germline assignment: CDR1 SEHNR and CDR2 FQNEAQ (reference sequence). This CDR3 spans 12 amino acids. Between the trimmed V and J ends, which lost 6 bases and 8 bases, there was a span of 8 bases. The chain's CDR3 is CASSNRDSPLHL. CDR3 nucleotides: TGTGCCAGCAGTAACAGGGATTCACCCCTCCACTTA.

This clonotype was counted once. The junction differs from germline at one of its ends, possibly a read error. The rearrangement uses TRBV28 and TRBJ1-2; D is unresolved. The CDR3 has 17 amino acids. CDR1 and CDR2 (germline): MDHEN, SYDVKM. The DNA for the CDR3 is TGTGCTAGCAGTTTATTATCGGGCACAGTGGGCACTCGTGACTACACCTTC. Translating gives CASSLLSGTVGTRDYTF.